These 10 T cell receptor beta chains were all obtained from the same sample, sequenced in a study of control samples from healthy donors and cancer patients. Produced via immunoSEQ multiplex PCR; TCRdb's table is partial and in-frame only. Here the sample spans under 150,000 clones, approximately 88% being singletons. Sequenced: blood. These TCRs come from a man aged 30 to 39 in good health.

The V call is TRBV3-1 (or the pseudogene TRBV3-2), the J call TRBJ1-1, with D possibly being TRBD1 (6 bases). Per the germline V gene, CDR1 is LGHDT and CDR2 is YNNKEL (reference sequence). Between the trimmed V and J ends, which lost 3 bases and 1 base, there was a span of 9 bases. CDR3 length: 14 residues. The chain's CDR3 is CASSHLGGNTEAFF. Written as DNA, the CDR3 is TGTGCCAGCAGCCATTTAGGGGGGAACACTGAAGCTTTCTTT.

V gene TRBV19 combines with J gene TRBJ2-1; maybe TRBD2 (5 bases). V lost 6 bases and J lost 0, with 15 bases in between. Germline V CDR1 and CDR2: LNHDA, SQIVND (reference sequence). The CDR3 extends over 16 amino acids. Here the CDR3 reads CASRGRDPNSYNEQFF. In DNA, the CDR3 is TGTGCCAGTAGGGGCCGGGATCCCAACTCCTACAATGAGCAGTTCTTC.

This chain links TRBV30 with TRBJ2-7; tentatively, D is TRBD2 (6 bases). This CDR3 region has 12 residues. CDR1 and CDR2 (germline): GTSNPN, SVGIG (reference sequence). With 4 bases removed from V and 1 base from J, the gap between germline ends came to 8 bases. CDR3 amino acids: CAWKTSSYEQYF. In DNA form, the CDR3 reads TGTGCCTGGAAGACTAGTTCCTACGAGCAGTACTTC.

The chain joins TRBV4-3 to TRBJ2-7; 8 bases match TRBD1. The junction had 2 bases not matched to a gene; V was cut back by 0 bases and J by 1 base. The CDR3 sequence is 15 residues long. Germline lookup yields CDR1 LGHNA and CDR2 YSLEER. In DNA form, the CDR3 reads TGCGCCAGCAGCCAAGACAGGGACAGGTCCTACGAGCAGTACTTC. It translates to CASSQDRDRSYEQYF.

The gene calls are TRBV12-3 or TRBV12-4 and TRBJ1-2, with 7 bases lining up with TRBD1. The CDR3 has 12 amino acids. The trim removed 4 bases at V and 10 bases at J, leaving 6 bases unmatched. The CDR3 reads CASSSTGIDYTF. In DNA, the CDR3 is TGTGCCAGCAGTTCGACAGGGATCGACTACACCTTC.

This chain uses TRBV18 with TRBJ2-5; D gene unclear. The length of the CDR3 is 15 residues. Between the trimmed V and J ends, which lost 3 bases and 0 bases, there was a span of 11 bases. The V gene's germline CDR1 is KGHSH and CDR2 LQKENI. The CDR3 is CASSPPNLHQETQYF. CDR3 DNA sequence: TGTGCCAGCTCACCGCCGAACCTCCACCAAGAGACCCAGTACTTC.

The chain has TRBV6-6 and TRBJ1-6; TRBD1 aligns across 12 bases. Germline V gene lookup returns CDR1 MNHNY and CDR2 SVGAGI (reference sequence). The J segment lost 9 bases and the V segment lost 7 bases, leaving 7 bases of the junction unmatched. The CDR3 is 15 amino acids. The CDR3, as DNA: TGTGCCAGCATGTTGGGGACAGGGGGCATTTCACCCCTCCACTTT. Protein: CASMLGTGGISPLHF.

The V and J genes are TRBV7-2 and TRBJ1-1, with D unresolved. Trimming took off 1 base at V and 0 bases at J, with 15 bases between the two ends. Germline V lookup: CDR1 SGHTA, CDR2 FQGNSA. The CDR3 length is 17 residues. DNA of the CDR3: TGTGCCAGCAGCTTAGATACAAGCTACGGGTTGAACACTGAAGCTTTCTTT. Its protein is CASSLDTSYGLNTEAFF.

This clone is a singleton in its sample. The gene calls are TRBV7-8 and TRBJ1-4, with TRBD1 matching over 8 bases. Trimming cost V 1 base and J 8 bases; bases outside gene matches: 9. From germline, CDR1 is SGHVS and CDR2 FQNEAQ. The CDR3 is made up of 16 amino acids. In DNA, the CDR3 is TGTGCCAGCAGCTTAGACGGACAGGGCCGACGGGAAAAACTGTTTTTT. Translated, it gives CASSLDGQGRREKLFF.

The gene calls are TRBV6-5 and TRBJ2-5; 7 nucleotides agree with TRBD2. J was trimmed by 1 base and V by 0 bases; bases with no gene match: 2. This CDR3 is built from 15 residues. CDR1 and CDR2 (germline): MNHEY, SVGAGI. CDR3 DNA: TGTGCCAGCAGTTACTCGACGGGGGGCCAAGAGACCCAGTACTTC. This codes for CASSYSTGGQETQYF.